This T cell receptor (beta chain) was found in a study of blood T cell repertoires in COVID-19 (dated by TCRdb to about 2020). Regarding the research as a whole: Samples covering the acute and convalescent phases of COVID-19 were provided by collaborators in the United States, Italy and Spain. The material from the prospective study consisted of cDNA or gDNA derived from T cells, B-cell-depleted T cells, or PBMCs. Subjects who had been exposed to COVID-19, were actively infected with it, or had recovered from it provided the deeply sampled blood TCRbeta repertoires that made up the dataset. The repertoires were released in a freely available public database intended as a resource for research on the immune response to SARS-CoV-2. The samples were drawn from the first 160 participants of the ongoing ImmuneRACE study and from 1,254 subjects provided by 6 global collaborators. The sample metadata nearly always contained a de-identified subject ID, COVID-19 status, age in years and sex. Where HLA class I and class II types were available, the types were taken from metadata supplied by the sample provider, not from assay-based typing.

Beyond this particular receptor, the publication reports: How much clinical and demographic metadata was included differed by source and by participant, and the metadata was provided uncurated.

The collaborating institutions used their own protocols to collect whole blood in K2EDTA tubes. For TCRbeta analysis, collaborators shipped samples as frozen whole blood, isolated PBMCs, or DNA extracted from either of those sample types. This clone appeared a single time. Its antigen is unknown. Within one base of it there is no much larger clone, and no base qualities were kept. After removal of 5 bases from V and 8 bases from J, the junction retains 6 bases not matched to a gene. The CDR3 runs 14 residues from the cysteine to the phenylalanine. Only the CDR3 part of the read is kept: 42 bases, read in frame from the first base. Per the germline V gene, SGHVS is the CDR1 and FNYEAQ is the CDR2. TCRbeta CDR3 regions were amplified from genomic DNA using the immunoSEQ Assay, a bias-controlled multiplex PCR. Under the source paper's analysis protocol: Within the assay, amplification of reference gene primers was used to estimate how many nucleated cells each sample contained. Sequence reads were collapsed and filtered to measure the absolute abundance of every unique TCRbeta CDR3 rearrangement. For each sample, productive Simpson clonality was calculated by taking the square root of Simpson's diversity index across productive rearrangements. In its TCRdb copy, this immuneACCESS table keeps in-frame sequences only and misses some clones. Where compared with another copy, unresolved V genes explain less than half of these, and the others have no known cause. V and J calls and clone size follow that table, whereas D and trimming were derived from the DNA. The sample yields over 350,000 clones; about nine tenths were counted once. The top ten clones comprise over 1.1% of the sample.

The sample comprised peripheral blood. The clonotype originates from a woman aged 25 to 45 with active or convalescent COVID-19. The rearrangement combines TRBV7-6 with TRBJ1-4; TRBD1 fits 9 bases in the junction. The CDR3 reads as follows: CASSRGQGGEKLFF. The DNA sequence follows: TGTGCCAGCAGCCGGGGACAGGGAGGGGAAAAACTGTTTTTT.